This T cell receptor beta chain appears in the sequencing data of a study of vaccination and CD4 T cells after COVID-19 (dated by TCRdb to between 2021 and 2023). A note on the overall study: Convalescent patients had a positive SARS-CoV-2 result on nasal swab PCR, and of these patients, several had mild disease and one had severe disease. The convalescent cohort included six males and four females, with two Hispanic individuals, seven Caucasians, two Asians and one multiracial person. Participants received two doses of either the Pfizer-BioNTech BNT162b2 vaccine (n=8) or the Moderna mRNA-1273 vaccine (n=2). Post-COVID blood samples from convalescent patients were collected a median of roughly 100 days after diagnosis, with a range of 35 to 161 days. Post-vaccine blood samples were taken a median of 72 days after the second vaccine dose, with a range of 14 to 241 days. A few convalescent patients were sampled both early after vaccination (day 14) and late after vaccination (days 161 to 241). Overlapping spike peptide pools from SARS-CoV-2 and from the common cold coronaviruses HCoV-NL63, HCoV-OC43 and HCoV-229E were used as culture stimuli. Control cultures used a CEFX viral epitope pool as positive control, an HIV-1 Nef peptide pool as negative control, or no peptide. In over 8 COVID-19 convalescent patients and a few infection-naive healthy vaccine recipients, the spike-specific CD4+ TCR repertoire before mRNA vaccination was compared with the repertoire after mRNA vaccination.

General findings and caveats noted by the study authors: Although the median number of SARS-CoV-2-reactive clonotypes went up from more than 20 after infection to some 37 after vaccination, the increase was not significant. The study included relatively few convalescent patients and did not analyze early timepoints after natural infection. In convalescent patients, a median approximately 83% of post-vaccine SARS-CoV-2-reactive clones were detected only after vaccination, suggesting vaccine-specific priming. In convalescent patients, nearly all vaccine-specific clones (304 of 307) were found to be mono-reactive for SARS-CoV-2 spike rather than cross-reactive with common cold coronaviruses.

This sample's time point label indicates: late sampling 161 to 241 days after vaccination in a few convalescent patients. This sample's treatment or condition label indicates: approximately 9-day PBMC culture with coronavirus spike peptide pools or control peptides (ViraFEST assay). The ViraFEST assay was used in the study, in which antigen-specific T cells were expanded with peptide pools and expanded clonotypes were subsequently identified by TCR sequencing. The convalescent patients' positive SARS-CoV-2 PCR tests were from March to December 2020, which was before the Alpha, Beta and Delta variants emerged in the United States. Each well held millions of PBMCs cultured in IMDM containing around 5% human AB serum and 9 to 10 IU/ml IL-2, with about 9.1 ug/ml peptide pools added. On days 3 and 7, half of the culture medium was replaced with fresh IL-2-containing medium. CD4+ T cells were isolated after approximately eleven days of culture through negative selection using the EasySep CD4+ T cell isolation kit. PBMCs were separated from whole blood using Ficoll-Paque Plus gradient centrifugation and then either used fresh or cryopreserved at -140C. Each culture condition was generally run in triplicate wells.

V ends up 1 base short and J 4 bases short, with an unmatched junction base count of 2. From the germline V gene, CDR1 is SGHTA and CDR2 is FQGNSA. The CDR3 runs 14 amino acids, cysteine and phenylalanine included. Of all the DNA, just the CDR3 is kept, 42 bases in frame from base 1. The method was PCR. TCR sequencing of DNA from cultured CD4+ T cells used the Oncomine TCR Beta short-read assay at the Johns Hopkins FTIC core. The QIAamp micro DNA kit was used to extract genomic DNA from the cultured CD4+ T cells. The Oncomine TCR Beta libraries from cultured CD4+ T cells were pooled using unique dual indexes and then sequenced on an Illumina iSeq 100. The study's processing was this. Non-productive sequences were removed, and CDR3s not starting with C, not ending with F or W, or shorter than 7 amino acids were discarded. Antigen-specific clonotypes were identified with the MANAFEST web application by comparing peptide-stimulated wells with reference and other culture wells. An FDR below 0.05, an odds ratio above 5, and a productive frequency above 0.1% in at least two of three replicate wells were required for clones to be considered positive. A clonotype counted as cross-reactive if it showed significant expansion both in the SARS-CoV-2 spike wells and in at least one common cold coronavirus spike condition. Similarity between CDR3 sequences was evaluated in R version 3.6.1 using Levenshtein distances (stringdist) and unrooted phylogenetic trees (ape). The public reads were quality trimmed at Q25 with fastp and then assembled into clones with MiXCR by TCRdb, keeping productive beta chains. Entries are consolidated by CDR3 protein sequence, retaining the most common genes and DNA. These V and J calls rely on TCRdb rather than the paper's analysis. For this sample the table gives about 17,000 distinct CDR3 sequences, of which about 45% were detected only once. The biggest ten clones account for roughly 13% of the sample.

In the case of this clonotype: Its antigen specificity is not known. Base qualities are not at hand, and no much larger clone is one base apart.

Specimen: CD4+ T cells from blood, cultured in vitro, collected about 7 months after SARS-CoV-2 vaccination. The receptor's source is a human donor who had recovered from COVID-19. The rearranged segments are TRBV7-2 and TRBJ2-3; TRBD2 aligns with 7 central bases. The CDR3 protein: CASSLGLAPDTQYF. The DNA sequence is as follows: TGTGCCAGCAGCTTAGGACTAGCCCCAGATACGCAGTATTTT.